The text below deals with one T cell receptor (beta chain). The sample is drawn from a study of cytomegalovirus exposure and HLA in healthy donors. The PCR employed 60 Vbeta primers together with 13 Jbeta primers. Data came from immunoSEQ multiplex PCR; TCRdb stores just in-frame clones and leaves some out. The sample holds 97,000 or so clones; roughly 77% are singletons and the top ten take about 1.5%. Deletions cut 3 bases from V and 5 bases from J, with 15 bases between. CDR1 and CDR2 (germline): SGHDT, YYEEEE. The CDR3 has 15 amino acids. This TCR derives from a man in his forties or fifties in good health and CMV-seronegative. The sequenced sample was PBMCs. The J gene is TRBJ2-1, the V gene TRBV5-6; tentatively, D is TRBD2 (7 bases). CDR3 bases: TGTGCCAGCAGCTCTGGGGGGGGGACAAACAATGAGCAGTTCTTC. It yields the protein CASSSGGGTNNEQFF.